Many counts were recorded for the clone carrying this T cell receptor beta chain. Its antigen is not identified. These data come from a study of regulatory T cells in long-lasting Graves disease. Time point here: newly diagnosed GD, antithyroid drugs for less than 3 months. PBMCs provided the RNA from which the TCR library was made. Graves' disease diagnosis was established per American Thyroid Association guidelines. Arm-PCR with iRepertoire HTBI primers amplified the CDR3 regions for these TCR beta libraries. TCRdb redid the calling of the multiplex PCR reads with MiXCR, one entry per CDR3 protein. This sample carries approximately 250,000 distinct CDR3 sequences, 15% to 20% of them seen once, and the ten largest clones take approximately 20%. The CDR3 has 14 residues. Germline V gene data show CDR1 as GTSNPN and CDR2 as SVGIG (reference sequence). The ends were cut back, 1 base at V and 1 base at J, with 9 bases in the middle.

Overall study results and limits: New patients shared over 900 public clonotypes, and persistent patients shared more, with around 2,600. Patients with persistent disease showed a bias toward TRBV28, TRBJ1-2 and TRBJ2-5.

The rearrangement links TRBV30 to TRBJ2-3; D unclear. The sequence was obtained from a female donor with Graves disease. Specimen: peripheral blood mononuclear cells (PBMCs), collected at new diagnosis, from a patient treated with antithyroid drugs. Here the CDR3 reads CAWSAGLRTDTQYF. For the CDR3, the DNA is TGTGCCTGGAGTGCGGGTCTGCGCACAGATACGCAGTATTTT.